The present T cell receptor (beta chain) was sequenced within a study of blood T cell repertoires in COVID-19. Looking at the study overall: Both acute and convalescent COVID-19 samples were obtained from the United States, Italy and Spain. Sources were T cells, B-cell-depleted T cells, or PBMCs; the material itself was cDNA or gDNA.

Sequencing was performed with immunoSEQ multiplex PCR; in TCRdb, only in-frame clones are kept and a portion is missing. Here the sample spans approximately 260,000 clones, about 88% being singletons. CDR1 is LNHNV, CDR2 YYDKDF, per germline (reference sequence). The CDR3 totals 15 residues. V gave up 6 bases and J gave up 5 bases; unmatched junction bases: 12. The genes are TRBV15 and TRBJ1-1; the match to TRBD1 covers 7 bases. The sequenced material came from peripheral blood. The sequence derives from a woman in her 40s who had recovered from COVID-19. CDR3 sequence (DNA): TGTGCCACCAGGGCTGCCCTTACAGGGGAGACTGAAGCTTTCTTT. Translated: CATRAALTGETEAFF.